These 14 T cell receptor beta chains share one sample of origin, sequenced in a study of T cells in Graves' hyperthyroidism and ophthalmopathy. RNA transcripts provided the source from which TCR beta CDR3 regions were amplified. HTBI primers were used for first-round RT-PCR of the TCR CDR3. TCRdb analysed the multiplex PCR reads with MiXCR anew, one entry per CDR3 protein. The sample has under 350,000 distinct CDR3 sequences, roughly a fifth seen once. Sequenced input: blood. These receptors originate from a woman between 50 and 59 years old with Graves' hyperthyroidism.

The sample holds many counts of this clonotype. The J gene is TRBJ2-7, the V gene TRBV30; D might be TRBD2 (7 bases). Deletions cut 1 base from V and 6 bases from J, with 10 bases between. In germline, CDR1 is GTSNPN, CDR2 SVGIG (reference sequence). This CDR3 region has 12 residues. CDR3 amino acids: CAWSEGGREQYF. CDR3 nucleotides: TGTGCCTGGAGTGAGGGGGGGCGCGAGCAGTACTTC.

This clonotype was counted at least ten times. The chain couples TRBV5-1 to TRBJ2-3; D gene ambiguous. The CDR3 runs 15 residues. V lost 0 bases and J lost 6, with 14 bases in between. Germline CDR1 SGHRS, CDR2 YFSETQ. The CDR3 loop reads CASSLDSNPPDTQYF. Here the CDR3 DNA reads TGCGCCAGCAGCTTGGATAGCAATCCCCCGGATACGCAGTATTTT.

At least ten counts were recorded for this clonotype. This rearrangement joins TRBV19 to TRBJ2-6, with D perhaps being TRBD1 or TRBD2 (5 bases each). The V gene lost 5 bases and the J gene lost 0 bases, with 17 bases spanning the gap. Germline CDR1 LNHDA, CDR2 SQIVND (reference sequence). This CDR3 is 18 amino acids long. Here the CDR3 DNA reads TGTGCCAGTAGTCTGAGAGGGACGGGAAGCTCTGGGGCCAACGTCCTGACTTTC. Translating it yields CASSLRGTGSSGANVLTF.

In its sample, this clonotype was seen many times. J is TRBJ2-7 and V is TRBV20-1; TRBD2 matches at 10 bases. V lost 5 bases to trimming and J lost 3 bases; unmatched junction nucleotides: 7. The CDR3 contains 14 residues. CDR1 and CDR2 from the germline V gene are DFQATT and SNEGSKA (reference sequence). The CDR3 is CSASTSGNGYEQYF. CDR3 bases: TGCAGTGCTTCAACTAGCGGGAATGGCTACGAGCAGTACTTC.

This clonotype was detected many times. V is TRBV5-6 and J is TRBJ1-1, with 9 bases matching TRBD1. The J segment lost 0 bases and the V segment lost 4 bases, leaving 10 bases of the junction unmatched. The CDR3 consists of 17 residues. Per the germline V gene, CDR1 is SGHDT and CDR2 is YYEEEE. The CDR3 here is CASSPIPGQGMNTEAFF. Here the CDR3 DNA reads TGTGCCAGCAGCCCGATCCCCGGACAGGGGATGAACACTGAAGCTTTCTTT.

The V and J genes are TRBV6-4 and TRBJ2-3; maybe TRBD2 (5 bases). Per the germline V gene, CDR1 is MRHNA and CDR2 is SNTAGT. Between the trimmed V and J ends, which lost 0 bases and 2 bases, there was a span of 9 bases. The CDR3 has 15 residues. The CDR3 DNA sequence: TGTGCCAGCAGTGACTCAATAGCGACCACAGATACGCAGTATTTT. This translates into CASSDSIATTDTQYF.

This clonotype was counted ten times or more. The chain carries TRBV20-1 and TRBJ2-1; D is perhaps TRBD1 or TRBD2 (6 bases each). V gave up 6 bases and J gave up 4 bases, with 16 bases separating them. The CDR3 extends over 14 amino acids. Germline CDR1 reads DFQATT; CDR2 reads SNEGSKA (reference sequence). The CDR3 loop reads CSALGAGRYNEQFF. CDR3 in DNA: TGCAGTGCCCTGGGGGCGGGACGATACAATGAGCAGTTCTTC.

The chain is built from TRBV6-1 and TRBJ2-1; 10 nucleotides align to TRBD1. The length of the CDR3 is 14 residues. Trimming at V came to 5 bases and at J to 10 bases, leaving 8 bases not matched to a gene. Germline values: CDR1 MNHNS, CDR2 SASEGT. CDR3 nucleotide sequence: TGTGCCAGCAGTATGCCGGGACAGGGGTGGGAGCAGTTCTTC. Amino acid sequence: CASSMPGQGWEQFF.

This clonotype has just a few counts. The DNA for the CDR3 is TGTGCCAGCAGCCCAAGGGACAGGGCTCACTACAATGAGCAGTTCTTC. It codes for CASSPRDRAHYNEQFF. The chain is built from TRBV7-2 and TRBJ2-1, with 9 bases that match TRBD1. J was trimmed by 3 bases and V by 5 bases; bases with no gene match: 8. The CDR3 loop spans 16 amino acids. Per the germline V gene, CDR1 is SGHTA and CDR2 is FQGNSA. The full variable domain, completed using reference TRBV7-2 and TRBJ2-1, is GAGVSQSPSNKVTEKGKDVELRCDPISGHTALYWYRQSLGQGLEFLIYFQGNSAPDKSGLPSDRFSAERTGGSVSTLTIQRTQQEDSAVYLCASSPRDRAHYNEQFFGPGTRLTVL.

At least ten counts were recorded for this clonotype. This CDR3 is CAISRTGTLDEQFF. Written as DNA, the CDR3 is TGTGCCATCAGTAGGACAGGGACATTAGATGAGCAGTTCTTC. The V gene is TRBV10-3, the J gene TRBJ2-1, with 8 positions matching TRBD1. The CDR3 consists of 14 residues. V lost 5 bases and J lost 8; bases outside the gene matches: 8. Germline lookup yields CDR1 ENHRY and CDR2 SYGVKD.

This clonotype was picked up a small number of times. The chain links TRBV19 to TRBJ2-1; 10 bases fit TRBD2. The V and J ends lost 5 bases and 6 bases, in that order; junction bases with no gene match: 7. In germline, CDR1 is LNHDA, CDR2 SQIVND (reference sequence). The CDR3 extends over 15 amino acids. The CDR3 nucleotides are TGTGCCAGTAGTCCCGAGGCTAGCGGGAGCAATGAGCAGTTCTTC. Amino acids: CASSPEASGSNEQFF.

This clonotype was seen many times. This CDR3 is CASSYRGNTEAFF. The DNA of the CDR3 is TGTGCCAGCAGCTACAGGGGGAACACTGAAGCTTTCTTT. This chain connects TRBV6-5 to TRBJ1-1, with 7 nucleotides matching TRBD1. The CDR3 consists of 13 residues. The J segment lost 1 base and the V segment lost 6 bases, leaving 2 bases of the junction unmatched. Germline values: CDR1 MNHEY, CDR2 SVGAGI.

This clonotype was seen at least ten times. The chain uses TRBV29-1 and TRBJ2-6; D possibly matches TRBD1 or TRBD2 (6 bases each). Germline loops: CDR1 SQVTM, CDR2 ANQGSEA. V lost 0 bases and J lost 0, with 12 bases in between. The CDR3 runs to 17 residues. CDR3: CSVEERGALSGANVLTF. CDR3 nucleotide sequence: TGCAGCGTTGAAGAGAGGGGGGCACTCTCTGGGGCCAACGTCCTGACTTTC.

The chain uses TRBV2 and TRBJ1-5; D not certain. CDR1 SNHLY and CDR2 FYNNEI come from the germline V gene. Trimming removed 7 bases at V and 0 bases at J, with 7 bases between. The CDR3 consists of 13 residues. The chain's CDR3 is CASNRYSNQPQHF. In DNA, the CDR3 is TGTGCCAGCAATCGTTATAGCAATCAGCCCCAGCATTTT.